This TCR beta chain was recorded in a study of T cells in localized non-small cell lung cancer. V lost 4 bases, J lost 5 bases, and 12 bases lay in between. The CDR3 runs 13 residues. The germline V gene has CDR1 SGHDT and CDR2 YYEEEE. Method: immunoSEQ multiplex PCR; TCRdb's copy keeps in-frame clones and lacks some. The sample has 90,000 to 100,000 clones, about nine tenths seen once. Notes on this clone: Its antigen is undetermined.

Whole-study findings and limits: Appearance in adjacent lung was seen for a median about 58 of the top 100 tumor clones. Greater blood T cell density accompanied longer overall survival. The study found T cell clonality highest in uninvolved adjacent lung, above tumor. Only one tumor region was sequenced, so heterogeneity remains possible.

The receptor comes from a woman aged 40-75 years with stage II squamous cell lung carcinoma. This rearrangement joins TRBV5-6 to TRBJ1-2; possibly TRBD1 for D (6 bases). Sequencing was performed on PBMCs, taken before any cancer treatment. This CDR3 reads CASSLDRVYGYTF. In DNA, the CDR3 is TGTGCCAGCAGCCTGGACAGAGTATATGGCTACACCTTC.